This is a list of T cell receptor beta chains from one sample in a study of blood T cell repertoires in COVID-19. Repertoires were generated with immunoSEQ multiplex PCR, while TCRdb's copy carries only in-frame clones and drops some. The sample carries 88,000 or so clones, approximately 86% recorded once. Sequencing was performed on peripheral blood. Every receptor here comes from a man in his fifties or sixties with acute or convalescent COVID-19. Each CDR3 is given with its conserved first and last residue. The order of the fields is J gene, clone size, D gene, V gene, CDR3 DNA, CDR3 protein. A D gene is named only where the DNA matches it firmly. Part of the rows lack a size; the others show once, few, many or a class for expanded clones.

j_call: TRBJ1-6; clone_size: NA; d_call: TRBD1; v_call: TRBV27; cdr3_nt: TGTGCCAGCAGTCGCAGAGGGACAGCCAATAATTCACCCCTCCACTTT; cdr3_aa: CASSRRGTANNSPLHF
j_call: TRBJ1-1; clone_size: NA; d_call: NA; v_call: TRBV11-3; cdr3_nt: TGTGCCAGCAGCCCGCAGGGTTTGGACACTGAAGCTTTCTTT; cdr3_aa: CASSPQGLDTEAFF
j_call: TRBJ2-3; clone_size: NA; d_call: TRBD1; v_call: TRBV6-5; cdr3_nt: TGTGCCAGCAGGCGACAGGGGGCGAAGGCAGATACGCAGTATTTT; cdr3_aa: CASRRQGAKADTQYF
j_call: TRBJ2-2; clone_size: NA; d_call: TRBD1; v_call: TRBV6-1; cdr3_nt: TGTGCCAGCAGTGAAGACCGACAGGGGCCTCGAGGCACCGGGGAGCTGTTTTTT; cdr3_aa: CASSEDRQGPRGTGELFF
j_call: TRBJ1-1; clone_size: NA; d_call: TRBD1; v_call: TRBV5-1; cdr3_nt: TGCGCCAGCAGCTTGGAAGGACAGGGGTTCACTGAAGCTTTCTTT; cdr3_aa: CASSLEGQGFTEAFF
j_call: TRBJ1-5; clone_size: NA; d_call: TRBD1; v_call: TRBV19; cdr3_nt: TGTGCCAGTAGTGGCGGGACAGGGGATGGCAATCAGCCCCAGCATTTT; cdr3_aa: CASSGGTGDGNQPQHF
j_call: TRBJ2-7; clone_size: NA; d_call: TRBD1; v_call: TRBV7-2; cdr3_nt: TGTGCCAGCAGCAACCCCGGGACAGCCTACGAGCAGTACTTC; cdr3_aa: CASSNPGTAYEQYF
j_call: TRBJ1-1; clone_size: NA; d_call: NA; v_call: TRBV18; cdr3_nt: TGTGCCAGCTCACCGATCACGGGAAACACTGAAGCTTTCTTT; cdr3_aa: CASSPITGNTEAFF
j_call: TRBJ1-6; clone_size: NA; d_call: NA; v_call: TRBV12-3/TRBV12-4; cdr3_nt: TGTGCCAGCAGCACAGGAAATTCACCCCTCCACTTT; cdr3_aa: CASSTGNSPLHF
j_call: TRBJ2-3; clone_size: NA; d_call: NA; v_call: TRBV18; cdr3_nt: TGTGCCAGCTCACCAAGACAGATTACAGATACGCAGTATTTT; cdr3_aa: CASSPRQITDTQYF
j_call: TRBJ2-1; clone_size: NA; d_call: NA; v_call: TRBV2; cdr3_nt: TGTGCCAGCAACCGGGACAATGAGCAGTTCTTC; cdr3_aa: CASNRDNEQFF
j_call: TRBJ2-1; clone_size: NA; d_call: NA; v_call: TRBV30; cdr3_nt: TGTGCCTGGAGTGGACAGGAGTACAATGAGCAGTTCTTC; cdr3_aa: CAWSGQEYNEQFF
j_call: TRBJ1-1; clone_size: NA; d_call: TRBD1; v_call: TRBV30; cdr3_nt: TGTGCCTGGAGTGTACCGGGACAGCTTAGGACTGAAGCTTTCTTT; cdr3_aa: CAWSVPGQLRTEAFF
j_call: TRBJ2-1; clone_size: NA; d_call: NA; v_call: TRBV5-6; cdr3_nt: TGTGCCAGCAGCTTACCCCACTCGACTCTAGCGTTGGGGGGTGAGCAGTTCTTC; cdr3_aa: CASSLPHSTLALGGEQFF
j_call: TRBJ2-3; clone_size: NA; d_call: NA; v_call: TRBV28; cdr3_nt: TGTGCCAGCAGTCCCCCCGGACTCCAAATCAGTCATACGCAGTATTTT; cdr3_aa: CASSPPGLQISHTQYF
j_call: TRBJ2-7; clone_size: NA; d_call: NA; v_call: TRBV6-2/TRBV6-3; cdr3_nt: TGTGCCAGCAGTCCCGTATTCTACGAGCAGTACTTC; cdr3_aa: CASSPVFYEQYF
j_call: TRBJ1-6; clone_size: NA; d_call: NA; v_call: TRBV30; cdr3_nt: TGTGCCTGGAGTGTGGGACGGAGGCAGGGGACTTCACCCCTCCACTTT; cdr3_aa: CAWSVGRRQGTSPLHF
j_call: TRBJ2-7; clone_size: NA; d_call: NA; v_call: TRBV10-3; cdr3_nt: TGTGCCATCAGTGAAACAGGGATCTACGAGCAGTACTTC; cdr3_aa: CAISETGIYEQYF
j_call: TRBJ1-1; clone_size: NA; d_call: TRBD1; v_call: TRBV19; cdr3_nt: TGTGCCAGTAACTCGGACAGGGCGAACACTGAAGCTTTCTTT; cdr3_aa: CASNSDRANTEAFF
j_call: TRBJ1-2; clone_size: NA; d_call: NA; v_call: TRBV7-2; cdr3_nt: TGTGCCAGCAGTCCACGGGGCGGGGCAAGCGGCTACACCTTC; cdr3_aa: CASSPRGGASGYTF
j_call: TRBJ1-5; clone_size: NA; d_call: TRBD1; v_call: TRBV7-8; cdr3_nt: TGTGCCAGCAGCTTAGTGACAGGGAGCGGTCAGCCCCAGCATTTT; cdr3_aa: CASSLVTGSGQPQHF
j_call: TRBJ2-7; clone_size: NA; d_call: NA; v_call: TRBV27; cdr3_nt: TGTGCCAGCAGTTCCGTCTGGCGAGACTCAGACTACGAGCAGTACTTC; cdr3_aa: CASSSVWRDSDYEQYF
j_call: TRBJ2-5; clone_size: NA; d_call: NA; v_call: TRBV7-6; cdr3_nt: TGTGCCAGCAGCTTAGCTCCGGGACTAGAGACCCAGTACTTC; cdr3_aa: CASSLAPGLETQYF
j_call: TRBJ1-5; clone_size: few; d_call: NA; v_call: TRBV19; cdr3_nt: TGTGCCAGTAGTACCCGGACAGCAAATAGCAATCAGCCCCAGCATTTT; cdr3_aa: CASSTRTANSNQPQHF
j_call: TRBJ2-7; clone_size: NA; d_call: TRBD2; v_call: TRBV15; cdr3_nt: TGTGCCACCAGCACAGAAGCGGGAGGCTCCTACGAGCAGTACTTC; cdr3_aa: CATSTEAGGSYEQYF
j_call: TRBJ1-3; clone_size: NA; d_call: NA; v_call: TRBV6-4; cdr3_nt: TGTGCCAGCAGTGACTCAGGACTCTCTGGAAACACCATATATTTT; cdr3_aa: CASSDSGLSGNTIYF
j_call: TRBJ1-4; clone_size: NA; d_call: TRBD1; v_call: TRBV7-2; cdr3_nt: TGTGCCAGCAGCTTAGGGACAGGGGGTAAGCTGGGTGAAAAACTGTTTTTT; cdr3_aa: CASSLGTGGKLGEKLFF
j_call: TRBJ2-5; clone_size: NA; d_call: TRBD1; v_call: TRBV18; cdr3_nt: TGTGCCAGCTCACCACCTCCCGGGACAGGGGTGACCCAGTACTTC; cdr3_aa: CASSPPPGTGVTQYF
j_call: TRBJ1-4; clone_size: NA; d_call: NA; v_call: TRBV9; cdr3_nt: TGTGCCAGCAGCGCAGAAACGGGGGAAAAACTGTTTTTT; cdr3_aa: CASSAETGEKLFF
j_call: TRBJ1-2; clone_size: NA; d_call: TRBD1; v_call: TRBV19; cdr3_nt: TGTGCCAGTAGTAACAGGGGCCATGGCTACACCTTC; cdr3_aa: CASSNRGHGYTF
j_call: TRBJ1-4; clone_size: NA; d_call: NA; v_call: TRBV15; cdr3_nt: TGTGCCACCAGCAGAGATCGGGGAGCTGAAAAACTGTTTTTT; cdr3_aa: CATSRDRGAEKLFF
j_call: TRBJ2-5; clone_size: NA; d_call: TRBD2; v_call: TRBV9; cdr3_nt: TGTGCCAGCAGCCCGAATCTAGCGGGAGTTCAAGAGACCCAGTACTTC; cdr3_aa: CASSPNLAGVQETQYF
j_call: TRBJ2-1; clone_size: NA; d_call: TRBD2; v_call: TRBV7-2; cdr3_nt: TGTGCCAGCAGCTTAGAGCTAGCGGGTAGCGAGCAGTTCTTC; cdr3_aa: CASSLELAGSEQFF
j_call: TRBJ2-3; clone_size: once; d_call: TRBD2; v_call: TRBV11-2; cdr3_nt: TGTGCCAGCATCCCCCTTACTAGCGGGGGGGGGAATACGCAGTATTTT; cdr3_aa: CASIPLTSGGGNTQYF
j_call: TRBJ1-3; clone_size: NA; d_call: NA; v_call: TRBV7-4; cdr3_nt: TGTGCCAGCAGCTTGCTGAGCTCTGGAAACACCATATATTTT; cdr3_aa: CASSLLSSGNTIYF
j_call: TRBJ2-5; clone_size: NA; d_call: TRBD1; v_call: TRBV30; cdr3_nt: TGTGCCTGGGGGACAGGGGGCCAAGAGACCCAGTACTTC; cdr3_aa: CAWGTGGQETQYF
j_call: TRBJ2-1; clone_size: once; d_call: TRBD2; v_call: TRBV30; cdr3_nt: TGTGCCTGGAGTGCCCAGGGACTAGCTTTTACGAATGAGCAGTTCTTC; cdr3_aa: CAWSAQGLAFTNEQFF
j_call: TRBJ2-5; clone_size: NA; d_call: NA; v_call: TRBV3-1/TRBV3-2; cdr3_nt: TGTGCCAGCAGCCAATTGGCGACTCAAGAGACCCAGTACTTC; cdr3_aa: CASSQLATQETQYF
j_call: TRBJ1-1; clone_size: once; d_call: NA; v_call: TRBV9; cdr3_nt: TGTGCCAGCAGCGTATCGGGGGTCACTGAAGCTTTCTTT; cdr3_aa: CASSVSGVTEAFF